Sequencing of this T cell receptor (beta chain) was carried out in a study of blood T cells in healthy people across ages. A J-beta primer mix and a sample-barcoded 5' primer were used in a second PCR of roughly 6 to 11 cycles. One entry per CDR3 protein, called by TCRdb with MiXCR from the 5' RACE reads. The sample carries 1.5 million to 2 million distinct CDR3 sequences, about 30% recorded once. This clonotype was detected ten times or more. Germline and junction disagree at one end, which may indicate a read error. The TCR was taken from a woman in her thirties in good health. Sequencing used blood.

As DNA, the CDR3 is TGTGCCAGCAGCGTAGCGGTTGCCTACAATGAGCAGTTCTTC. Its protein product is CASSVAVAYNEQFF. The chain employs TRBV7-2 and TRBJ2-1, with D possibly matching TRBD2 (6 bases). CDR1 and CDR2 from the germline V gene are SGHTA and FQGNSA. CDR3 length equals 14 residues.